This T cell receptor (beta chain) came from a study of metastatic and nonmetastatic thyroid tumors. Through MiXCR, TCRdb re-clonotyped the PCR reads. Here the sample spans 43,000 or so clones, 4% to 5% being singletons. This clone was picked up many times. Germline CDR1 LGHDT, CDR2 YNNKEL (reference sequence). V dropped 5 bases and J dropped 5 bases, with 15 bases sitting between them. The CDR3 length is 15 residues. Thyroid surgery had not been preceded by any treatment in any patient. The sequencing sample was made of blood. The chain uses TRBV3-1 and TRBJ2-2; D might be TRBD1 (7 bases). The sequence came from a female donor with papillary thyroid cancer or a benign thyroid nodule (not recorded which). Some clones in this sample may be carry-over from other donors' samples. Here the CDR3 DNA reads TGTGCCAGCAGCGAGACAGGGAGGTTAACCGGGGAGCTGTTTTTT. As protein: CASSETGRLTGELFF.